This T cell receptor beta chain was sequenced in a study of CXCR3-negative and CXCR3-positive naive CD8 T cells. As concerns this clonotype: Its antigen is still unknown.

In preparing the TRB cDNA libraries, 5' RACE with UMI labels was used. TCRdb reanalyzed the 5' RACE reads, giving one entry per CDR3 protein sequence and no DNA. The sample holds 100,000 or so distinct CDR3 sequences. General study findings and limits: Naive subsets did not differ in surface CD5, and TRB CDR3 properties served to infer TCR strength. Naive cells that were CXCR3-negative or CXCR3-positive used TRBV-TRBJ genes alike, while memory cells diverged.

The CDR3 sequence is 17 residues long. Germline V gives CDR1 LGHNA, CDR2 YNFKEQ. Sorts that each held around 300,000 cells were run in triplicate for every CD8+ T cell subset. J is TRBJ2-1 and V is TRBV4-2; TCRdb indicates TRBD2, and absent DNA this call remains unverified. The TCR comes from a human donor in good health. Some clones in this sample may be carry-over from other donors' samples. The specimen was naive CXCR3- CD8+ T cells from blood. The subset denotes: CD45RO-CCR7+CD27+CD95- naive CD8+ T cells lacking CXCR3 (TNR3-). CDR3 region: CASSFEQRGLSYNEQFF.